Described below is a single T cell receptor (beta chain) sequence and its context. What it binds is not known. TCRdb re-called the reads through MiXCR, storing one row per CDR3 protein. Of around 740,000 distinct CDR3 sequences in the sample, 35% to 45% were seen once. Germline CDR1 DFQATT, CDR2 SNEGSKA (reference sequence). V lost 3 bases and J lost 2, with 9 bases in between. The length of the CDR3 is 13 residues. This sample is part of a study of T cell repertoires in cytomegalovirus infection. Points from the study as a whole: Ex vivo, HLA-C-restricted CMV-specific TCR beta clonotypes prevailed over the rest of the response.

This chain joins TRBV20-1 and TRBJ2-3; no clear D gene. The clonotype comes from a human donor in good health (CMV status not recorded). Some clones in this sample may be carry-over from other donors' samples. The sequencing input was PBMCs. CDR3 nucleotides: TGCAGTGCTAGTCGAACCACCACAGATACGCAGTATTTT. Translated: CSASRTTTDTQYF.